This T cell receptor beta chain derives from a study of T cell repertoires in cytomegalovirus infection. A few counts support this clonotype. What it binds is not known. TCRdb itself ran the reads through MiXCR, one entry per CDR3 protein. The table has about 180,000 distinct CDR3 sequences, about a fifth seen once; the top ten hold 20% to 30%. V was cut by 4 bases and J by 4 bases, with 14 bases left in between. The germline V gene encodes CDR1 SGHVS and CDR2 FNYEAQ. This CDR3 has 15 residues. General study results and limits: Cumulative public TCR beta family frequency identified carriers of CMV plus the relevant HLA.

This chain connects TRBV7-6 to TRBJ1-5; a weak D match, TRBD1 (6 bases). The source of this sequence is a human donor in good health (CMV status not recorded). Some clones in this sample may be carry-over from other donors' samples. Sequencing used CD8+ T cells from cultured PBMCs, obtained from culture after CMV antigen stimulation. The CDR3 nucleotides are TGTGCCAGCAGCTCCACCGGACAGCTAAATCAGCCCCAGCATTTT. This translates into CASSSTGQLNQPQHF.